This TCR beta chain originates from a study of lymphopenia after photon versus proton radiotherapy. The protocol was immunoSEQ multiplex PCR, while the TCRdb copy is restricted to in-frame clones and leaves out a portion. The sample has tens of thousands of clones, around four fifths seen once; the top ten hold roughly 1.4%. This CDR3 contains 12 residues. Germline assignment: CDR1 SQVTM and CDR2 ANQGSEA. V was cut by 4 bases and J by 2 bases, with 6 bases left in between. The specimen comprised peripheral blood, sampled from a patient treated with proton-based radiotherapy. The TCR comes from a man aged 55 to 70 with pancreatic cancer. V usage is TRBV29-1 and J usage is TRBJ1-5; D may be TRBD1 (5 bases). In DNA form, the CDR3 reads TGCAGCGTTGGGGACGGCAATCAGCCCCAGCATTTT. Its translation is CSVGDGNQPQHF.